Below, 8 T cell receptor beta chains from the same sample are listed, as sequenced in a study of shared clonotypes between healthy human individuals. Sequencing was performed with immunoSEQ multiplex PCR; in TCRdb, only in-frame clones are kept and a portion is missing. The sample holds a few million clones, more than 85% seen once. Sequences were obtained from naive CD4+ T cells from PBMCs. Subset noted: CD45RA+ positively selected. Receptors originate from a man aged 18 to 29 in good health. Some clones in this sample may be carry-over from other donors' samples.

As for this clone: The same CDR3 can be traced to other DNA sequences in this sample. The chain employs TRBV5-6 and TRBJ1-2; D is ambiguous. In germline, CDR1 is SGHDT, CDR2 YYEEEE. Trimming took 1 base from V and 1 from J, leaving 5 bases between them. The CDR3 contains 13 residues. The chain's CDR3 is CASSLYLNYGYTF. CDR3 coding DNA: TGTGCCAGCAGCTTGTACCTTAACTATGGCTACACCTTC.

The V gene is TRBV5-8, the J gene TRBJ2-1, with 7 bases that match TRBD1. The CDR3 contains 16 residues. Germline V gene lookup returns CDR1 SGHTS and CDR2 YDEGEE. Trimming removed 7 bases from V and 3 bases from J; junction bases left unmatched: 13. CDR3 in DNA: TGTGCCAGCCACAGGGGCCTGCTAGGTGGCTACAATGAGCAGTTCTTC. This sequence encodes CASHRGLLGGYNEQFF.

This sequence joins TRBV4-3 and TRBJ2-1; TRBD1 matches at 7 bases. Germline loops: CDR1 LGHNA, CDR2 YSLEER. Trimming cost V 1 base and J 5 bases; bases outside gene matches: 8. The CDR3 loop spans 16 amino acids. The CDR3 protein is CASSQGRQGSDNEQFF. As DNA, the CDR3 is TGCGCCAGCAGCCAAGGAAGACAGGGCTCGGACAATGAGCAGTTCTTC.

This chain connects TRBV28 to TRBJ2-5; 7 bases fit TRBD2. Germline V lookup: CDR1 MDHEN, CDR2 SYDVKM. The CDR3 loop spans 15 amino acids. V gave up 3 bases and J gave up 5 bases; unmatched junction bases: 9. The CDR3 reads CASSLMREGSETQYF. CDR3 DNA sequence: TGTGCCAGCAGTTTGATGAGGGAGGGCTCGGAGACCCAGTACTTC.

The rearrangement uses TRBV11-2 and TRBJ2-4; D might be TRBD1 (6 bases). V was clipped by 5 bases and J by 7 bases, with 15 bases between them. The CDR3 length is 14 residues. Looked up from germline, CDR1 is SGHAT and CDR2 is FQNNGV. CDR3 sequence (DNA): TGTGCCAGCAGCCCAACCGGGACAAATAACATTCAGTACTTC. This gives the protein CASSPTGTNNIQYF. The whole variable domain, remainder taken from reference TRBV11-2 and TRBJ2-4, is EAGVAQSPRYKIIEKRQSVAFWCNPISGHATLYWYQQILGQGPKLLIQFQNNGVVDDSQLPKDRFSAERLKGVDSTLKIQPAKLEDSAVYLCASSPTGTNNIQYFGAGTRLSVL.

J is TRBJ2-5 and V is TRBV7-3, with 10 bases fitting TRBD1. The CDR3 is 19 residues long. Germline assignment: CDR1 SGHTA and CDR2 FQGTGA. Germline trimming cut 5 bases from V and 0 bases from J; bases unmatched to any gene: 15. In nucleotides, the CDR3 is TGTGCCAGCAGCCCGAAGGGACAGGGGACAAATCCTTACCAAGAGACCCAGTACTTC. It codes for CASSPKGQGTNPYQETQYF.

J is TRBJ1-2 and V is TRBV29-1; D possibly corresponds to TRBD1 (6 bases). The CDR3 is made up of 14 amino acids. Trimming shortened V by 4 bases and J by 2 bases, and 14 bases separated the two germline ends. Germline-derived CDR1 and CDR2 are SQVTM and ANQGSEA. The CDR3 sequence is CSVGRIQGNYGYTF. The CDR3, as DNA: TGCAGCGTTGGCCGAATACAGGGAAACTATGGCTACACCTTC.

The gene calls are TRBV6-1 and TRBJ1-4; D gene uncertain. There are 15 residues in the CDR3. V lost 2 bases and J lost 7, with 14 bases in between. Germline V gene data show CDR1 as MNHNS and CDR2 as SASEGT. CDR3 loop: CASSEWPRVGEKLFF. The CDR3 DNA reads TGTGCCAGCAGTGAATGGCCAAGGGTTGGTGAAAAACTGTTTTTT.